These T cell receptor beta chains were read from a single sample in a study of CD8+ T cells in alopecia areata. Produced via immunoSEQ multiplex PCR; TCRdb's table is partial and in-frame only. Of around 140,000 clones listed, about 88% are singletons. Sequencing used CD8+ T cells sorted from blood, obtained at week 4, from a patient treated with tofacitinib. These receptors were obtained from a human donor with alopecia areata. CDR3s include the opening cysteine and the closing phenylalanine or tryptophan. Each record gives: D gene, CDR3 length, V gene, J gene, clone size, CDR3 protein, CDR3 DNA. D genes are given only for firm matches. Expanded clones get a size class; other rows say once, few or many, or leave the size out.

NA	14	TRBV7-3	TRBJ2-3	NA	CASSSGSHADTQYF	TGTGCCAGCAGCTCCGGGTCTCACGCAGATACGCAGTATTTT
NA	12	TRBV29-1	TRBJ1-1	NA	CSVLDLNTEAFF	TGCAGCGTTTTGGACCTGAACACTGAAGCTTTCTTT
NA	13	TRBV13	TRBJ2-5	NA	CASSAESRETQYF	TGTGCCAGCAGCGCGGAGTCGCGGGAGACCCAGTACTTC
NA	11	TRBV5-1	TRBJ2-1	NA	CASNRDNEQFF	TGCGCCAGTAACCGGGACAATGAGCAGTTCTTC
NA	15	TRBV27	TRBJ2-2	NA	CASSRSIKRTEELFF	TGTGCCAGCAGTCGCAGCATCAAAAGGACAGAAGAGCTGTTTTTT
TRBD1	15	TRBV29-1	TRBJ1-3	NA	CSVETGGVSGNTIYF	TGCAGCGTGGAAACAGGGGGCGTCAGCGGAAACACCATATATTTT
NA	12	TRBV7-8	TRBJ2-5	NA	CASTLGQETQYF	TGTGCCAGCACCCTGGGTCAAGAGACCCAGTACTTC
NA	13	TRBV6-5	TRBJ1-1	NA	CATRSEMNEEAFF	TGTGCCACCAGGAGCGAGATGAACGAGGAGGCTTTCTTT
TRBD1	14	TRBV29-1	TRBJ2-2	NA	CSNSGQGRAGELFF	TGCAGCAACTCGGGACAGGGTAGGGCCGGGGAGCTGTTTTTT
NA	17	TRBV5-1	TRBJ1-1	NA	CASSSNREWFLFGEAFF	TGCGCCAGCAGCTCGAACAGGGAGTGGTTTTTGTTCGGTGAAGCTTTCTTT
TRBD1	13	TRBV29-1	TRBJ2-7	NA	CSVRGGLSYEQYF	TGCAGCGTTCGAGGGGGCCTGTCCTACGAGCAGTACTTC
NA	13	TRBV29-1	TRBJ1-2	NA	CSVEETTNYGYTF	TGCAGCGTTGAGGAGACCACCAACTATGGCTACACCTTC
NA	11	TRBV10-2	TRBJ2-4	few	CASSESNIQYF	TGCGCCAGCAGTGAGTCAAACATTCAGTACTTC
TRBD1	16	TRBV7-3	TRBJ1-5	NA	CASSLLVDRGIQPQHF	TGTGCCAGCAGCTTACTCGTGGACAGGGGGATCCAGCCCCAGCATTTT
NA	10	TRBV2	TRBJ2-7	NA	CASVLDEQYF	TGTGCCAGCGTTCTGGACGAGCAGTACTTC
TRBD2	13	TRBV30	TRBJ2-7	NA	CAWESGGATEQYF	TGTGCCTGGGAAAGCGGGGGGGCAACCGAGCAGTACTTC
NA	13	TRBV30	TRBJ1-6	NA	CAWTGSGNSPLHF	TGTGCCTGGACAGGGTCCGGGAATTCACCCCTCCACTTT
NA	16	TRBV4-1	TRBJ2-7	NA	CASSQGLSGAYYEQYF	TGCGCCAGCAGCCAAGGACTGTCCGGGGCTTACTACGAGCAGTACTTC
NA	14	TRBV7-9	TRBJ1-2	few	CASSLADYRDGYTF	TGTGCCAGCAGCTTGGCGGACTACAGGGATGGCTACACCTTC
NA	14	TRBV19	TRBJ2-1	NA	CASSIVPGSNEQFF	TGTGCCAGTAGTATCGTTCCGGGTAGCAATGAGCAGTTCTTC
NA	13	TRBV7-7	TRBJ2-5	few	CASSHGRKETQYF	TGTGCTAGCAGTCACGGACGGAAAGAGACCCAGTACTTC
TRBD1	16	TRBV14	TRBJ2-1	NA	CASSQDLGTGDNEQFF	TGTGCCAGCAGCCAAGATCTGGGGACAGGGGACAATGAGCAGTTCTTC
NA	14	TRBV14	TRBJ2-7	few	CASSQDPWSYEQYF	TGTGCCAGCAGCCAAGATCCGTGGTCCTACGAGCAGTACTTC
NA	13	TRBV28	TRBJ2-1	NA	CASSYYLHDEQFF	TGTGCCAGCAGTTACTACCTCCATGATGAGCAGTTCTTC
TRBD1	13	TRBV25-1	TRBJ1-2	NA	CASSDTGGYGYTF	TGTGCCAGCAGTGATACAGGGGGCTATGGCTACACCTTC
NA	12	TRBV5-1	TRBJ2-5	NA	CASSSSGETQYF	TGCGCCAGCAGTTCGTCTGGGGAGACCCAGTACTTC
NA	14	TRBV5-6	TRBJ2-7	NA	CASSLGRSSYEQYF	TGTGCCAGCAGCTTGGGACGGAGCTCCTACGAGCAGTACTTC
TRBD2	16	TRBV7-9	TRBJ2-1	medium-sized	CASSLGGLAGVGEQFF	TGTGCCAGCAGCTTAGGGGGACTAGCGGGAGTCGGTGAGCAGTTCTTC
NA	14	TRBV4-1	TRBJ2-4	once	CASSQVLAKNIQYF	TGCGCCAGCAGCCAAGTACTAGCCAAAAACATTCAGTACTTC
NA	17	TRBV4-1	TRBJ1-1	NA	CASSQEGLGLERTEAFF	TGCGCCAGCAGCCAAGAGGGCTTGGGTTTAGAGAGGACTGAAGCTTTCTTT
TRBD2	15	TRBV29-1	TRBJ2-3	once	CSTTGLADEEDTQYF	TGCAGCACGACGGGACTAGCGGATGAGGAGGATACGCAGTATTTT
TRBD2	16	TRBV5-1	TRBJ2-3	NA	CASSLEGLADADTQYF	TGCGCCAGCAGCTTGGAGGGACTAGCGGACGCAGATACGCAGTATTTT
NA	13	TRBV29-1	TRBJ2-6	NA	CSVGCAGANVLTF	TGCAGCGTAGGCTGTGCTGGGGCCAACGTCCTGACTTTC
NA	13	TRBV2	TRBJ2-1	NA	CASSPTPGAEQFF	TGTGCCAGCAGTCCAACTCCGGGGGCTGAGCAGTTCTTC
TRBD1	12	TRBV30	TRBJ2-1	NA	CAWKGQGNEQFF	TGTGCCTGGAAGGGACAGGGCAATGAGCAGTTCTTC
NA	15	TRBV7-6	TRBJ2-2	NA	CASSFLQAGTGELFF	TGTGCCAGCAGCTTTTTACAGGCGGGCACCGGGGAGCTGTTTTTT
NA	13	TRBV5-4	TRBJ2-3	NA	CASRFGGTDTQYF	TGTGCCAGCAGGTTCGGGGGCACAGATACGCAGTATTTT
TRBD1	13	TRBV28	TRBJ2-7	NA	CASSQGQTYEQYF	TGTGCCAGCAGCCAGGGACAGACTTACGAGCAGTACTTC
NA	15	TRBV30	TRBJ2-7	NA	CAWSVRGTRDYEQYF	TGTGCCTGGAGTGTGAGAGGGACAAGAGACTACGAGCAGTACTTC
NA	13	TRBV9	TRBJ2-7	NA	CASSGPSSYEQYF	TGTGCCAGCAGCGGCCCGAGCTCCTACGAGCAGTACTTC
NA	18	TRBV11-2	TRBJ2-7	NA	CASSLERGSSFSSYEQYF	TGTGCCAGCAGCTTAGAACGGGGCAGTTCTTTCAGCTCCTACGAGCAGTACTTC
TRBD2	14	TRBV5-4	TRBJ2-7	NA	CASSLAGGIYEQYF	TGTGCCAGCAGCTTGGCCGGGGGGATCTACGAGCAGTACTTC
NA	17	TRBV7-9	TRBJ1-6	NA	CASSSSSDWDYNSPLHF	TGTGCCAGCAGCTCCTCAAGCGATTGGGACTATAATTCACCCCTCCACTTT
TRBD2	14	TRBV27	TRBJ2-7	NA	CASGGRAGGYEQYF	TGTGCCAGCGGCGGGAGGGCCGGAGGGTACGAGCAGTACTTC
NA	13	TRBV11-2	TRBJ2-7	few	CASKTTETYEQYF	TGTGCCAGCAAAACGACAGAAACCTACGAGCAGTACTTC
TRBD2	14	TRBV9	TRBJ2-7	NA	CASSGAGPTYEQYF	TGTGCCAGCAGCGGAGCGGGACCCACCTACGAGCAGTACTTC
TRBD1	12	TRBV30	TRBJ1-1	NA	CAWDRDGAEAFF	TGTGCCTGGGACAGGGACGGGGCTGAAGCTTTCTTT